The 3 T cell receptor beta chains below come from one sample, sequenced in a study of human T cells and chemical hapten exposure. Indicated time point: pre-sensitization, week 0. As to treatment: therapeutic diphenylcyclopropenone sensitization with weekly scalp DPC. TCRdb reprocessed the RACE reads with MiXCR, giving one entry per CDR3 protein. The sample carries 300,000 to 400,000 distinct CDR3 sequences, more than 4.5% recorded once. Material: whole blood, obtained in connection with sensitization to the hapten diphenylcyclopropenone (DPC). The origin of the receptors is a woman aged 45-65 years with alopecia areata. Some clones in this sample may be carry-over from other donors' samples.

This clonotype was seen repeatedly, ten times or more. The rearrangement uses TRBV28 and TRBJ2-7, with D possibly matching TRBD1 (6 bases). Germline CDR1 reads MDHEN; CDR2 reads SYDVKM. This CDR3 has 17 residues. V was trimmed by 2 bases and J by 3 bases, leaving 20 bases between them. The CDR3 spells CASSLASTGALDYEQYF. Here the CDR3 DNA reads TGTGCCAGCAGTTTAGCTTCGACAGGCGCCTTGGACTACGAGCAGTACTTC.

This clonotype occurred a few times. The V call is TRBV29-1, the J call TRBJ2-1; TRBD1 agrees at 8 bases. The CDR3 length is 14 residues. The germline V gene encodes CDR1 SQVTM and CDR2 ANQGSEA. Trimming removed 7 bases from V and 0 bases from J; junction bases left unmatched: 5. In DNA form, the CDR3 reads TGCAGCGCCACAGGGGGGAGCTCCTACAATGAGCAGTTCTTC. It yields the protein CSATGGSSYNEQFF.

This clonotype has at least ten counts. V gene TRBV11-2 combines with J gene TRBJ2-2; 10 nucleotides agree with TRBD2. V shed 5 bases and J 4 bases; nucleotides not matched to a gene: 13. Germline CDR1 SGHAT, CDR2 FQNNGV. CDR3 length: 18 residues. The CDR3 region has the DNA TGTGCCAGCAGCCCCCCAGGGCTAGCGGGAGTGGGCACCGGGGAGCTGTTTTTT. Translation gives CASSPPGLAGVGTGELFF.